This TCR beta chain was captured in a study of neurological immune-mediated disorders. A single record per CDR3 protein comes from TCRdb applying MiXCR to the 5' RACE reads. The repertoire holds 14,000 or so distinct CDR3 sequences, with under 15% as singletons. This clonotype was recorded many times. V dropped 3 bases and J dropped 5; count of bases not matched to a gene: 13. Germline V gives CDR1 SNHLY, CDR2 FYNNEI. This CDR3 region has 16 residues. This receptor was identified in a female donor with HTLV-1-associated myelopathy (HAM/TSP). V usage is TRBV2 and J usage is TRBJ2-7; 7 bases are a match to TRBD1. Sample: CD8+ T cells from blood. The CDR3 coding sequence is TGTGCCAGCAGTGATCAATGGGCAGGGGGTTATCACGAGCAGTACTTC. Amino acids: CASSDQWAGGYHEQYF.